Presented here are 15 T cell receptor beta chains from one specimen sequenced in a study of Graves' ophthalmopathy and Graves' hyperthyroidism. The sequenced template was RNA, covering the TCR beta CDR3 region. Scientists carried out first-round RT-PCR using HTBI primers and then a second-round multiplex PCR. One entry per CDR3 protein, called by TCRdb with MiXCR from the multiplex PCR reads. Among over a million distinct CDR3 sequences, about two fifths were seen once, and the ten largest hold approximately 10%. The source material was peripheral blood or thyroid tissue (not recorded which). The receptors were sampled from an adult man with Graves' hyperthyroidism.

About this clonotype: Lacking the conserved final phenylalanine or tryptophan, this CDR3 likely reflects a read error. It is unclear where the CDR3 begins or ends on the DNA, so no DNA is shown, and the CDR3 is as TCRdb lists it. The chain combines TRBV29-1 with TRBJ1-4. CDR1 is SQVTM, CDR2 ANQGSEA, per germline. A total of 8 residues make up the CDR3, ends included. CDR3 region: CSVDVGTS.

This clonotype was counted only a few times. The rearrangement uses TRBV20-1 and TRBJ2-7; D not certain. Trimming left V 0 bases short and J 12 bases short, with 15 bases between. Germline V gives CDR1 DFQATT, CDR2 SNEGSKA (reference sequence). The CDR3 consists of 12 residues. In DNA form, the CDR3 reads TGCAGTGCTAGAGACCCCAGCGCGTTCGGGTACTTC. This gives the protein CSARDPSAFGYF.

The CDR3 sequence is CASSPRGSGNTEAFF. The CDR3 DNA sequence: TGTGCCAGCAGCCCCCGGGGATCGGGGAACACTGAAGCTTTCTTT. The V gene is TRBV16, the J gene TRBJ1-1; D is unclear. Between the trimmed V and J ends, which lost 4 bases and 1 base, there was a span of 13 bases. The germline V gene encodes CDR1 KGHSY and CDR2 FQNENV. This CDR3 has 15 residues.

The J gene is TRBJ2-7, the V gene TRBV2; D could derive from TRBD1 or TRBD2 (5 bases each). V shed 6 bases and J shed 2 bases, with 14 bases lying between them. Per germline, CDR1 SNHLY and CDR2 FYNNEI. CDR3 size: 14 residues. The CDR3: CASSPGTFTYEQYF. In DNA, the CDR3 is TGTGCCAGCAGCCCCGGGACCTTCACCTACGAGCAGTACTTC.

This clonotype was seen at least ten times. This sequence joins TRBV20-1 and TRBJ2-5, with 8 nucleotides matching TRBD1. After removal of 6 bases from V and 4 bases from J, the junction contained 7 bases not matched to a gene. CDR3 size: 13 residues. The germline CDR1 and CDR2 sequences are DFQATT and SNEGSKA (reference sequence). CDR3 residues: CSAPQGETETQYF. The CDR3, as DNA: TGCAGTGCCCCACAGGGGGAGACAGAGACCCAGTACTTC.

This clonotype has more than one count but fewer than ten. The chain joins TRBV10-3 to TRBJ1-2; perhaps TRBD1 as D (5 bases). The CDR3 sequence is 14 residues long. Trimming took 2 bases from V and 7 from J, leaving 14 bases between them. CDR1 and CDR2 from the germline V gene are ENHRY and SYGVKD. Here the CDR3 DNA reads TGTGCCATCAGTGAGGGGACTTCTGGGGGTGGCTACACCTTC. Its translation is CAISEGTSGGGYTF.

The gene calls are TRBV29-1 and TRBJ2-1; D call uncertain. Germline V gives CDR1 SQVTM, CDR2 ANQGSEA. V was trimmed by 1 base and J by 4 bases, leaving 8 bases between them. The CDR3 loop spans 13 amino acids. The chain's CDR3 is CSVEGVAYNEQFF. CDR3 sequence (DNA): TGCAGCGTTGAAGGGGTTGCGTACAATGAGCAGTTCTTC.

The chain is built from TRBV11-2 and TRBJ2-7; 8 nucleotides agree with TRBD1. Unmatched junction bases numbered 4, after V lost 3 bases and J lost 6 bases. This CDR3 contains 13 residues. CDR1 and CDR2 (germline): SGHAT, FQNNGV. For the CDR3, the DNA is TGTGCCAGCAGCTTGGACAGGGCTTCCGAGCAGTACTTC. Residues: CASSLDRASEQYF. Full variable domain (remainder filled in from reference TRBV11-2 and TRBJ2-7): EAGVAQSPRYKIIEKRQSVAFWCNPISGHATLYWYQQILGQGPKLLIQFQNNGVVDDSQLPKDRFSAERLKGVDSTLKIQPAKLEDSAVYLCASSLDRASEQYFGPGTRLTVT.

With respect to this clonotype: One end of the junction varies from germline; a read error may be responsible. The CDR3 DNA sequence: TGCAGCGCGAAGGTGGGGGCTGTGAACACTGGGGAGCTGTTTTTT. It is translated as CSAKVGAVNTGELFF. This sequence joins TRBV29-1 and TRBJ2-2; a possible D gene is TRBD1 (6 bases). Germline CDR1 reads SQVTM; CDR2 reads ANQGSEA. This CDR3 is 15 amino acids long.

CDR3 nucleotide sequence: TGCAGCCAAGCATCTCGCAGGGGGCGCGAAGGCTACACCTTC. Translating gives CSQASRRGREGYTF. This rearrangement joins TRBV29-1 to TRBJ1-2, with 8 nucleotides matching TRBD1. The length of the CDR3 is 14 residues. Germline V gives CDR1 SQVTM, CDR2 ANQGSEA. Unmatched junction bases numbered 16, after V lost 8 bases and J lost 8 bases.

The V and J genes are TRBV29-1 and TRBJ1-2, with D uncertain. CDR3 length: 13 residues. The V and J ends lost 2 bases and 2 bases respectively, with 9 bases between them. Germline V CDR1 and CDR2: SQVTM, ANQGSEA. CDR3 sequence: CSVELPGNYGYTF. CDR3 sequence (DNA): TGCAGCGTTGAACTCCCGGGGAACTATGGCTACACCTTC.

V gene TRBV4-1 combines with J gene TRBJ1-2; 9 bases agree with TRBD1. The CDR3 covers 16 residues. CDR1 is MGHRA and CDR2 is YSYEKL in the germline V gene. Losses at the gene ends were 1 base for V and 4 bases for J; bases not matched to a gene: 7. CDR3 coding DNA: TGCGCCAGCAGCCAAGTAGGGACAGGGCTCCTCTATGGCTACACCTTC. This encodes CASSQVGTGLLYGYTF.

This clonotype has just a few counts. CDR3 in DNA: TGTGCCTGGAGTACCCAGGACAATTCACCCCTCCACTTT. It translates to CAWSTQDNSPLHF. The chain links TRBV19 to TRBJ1-6; no clear D. V was clipped by 11 bases and J by 7 bases, with 15 bases between them. This CDR3 has 13 residues. The V gene's germline CDR1 is LNHDA and CDR2 SQIVND (reference sequence).

J is TRBJ2-2 and V is TRBV19; TRBD1 aligns across 7 bases. J lost 6 bases, V lost 9 bases, and 19 bases had no gene match. In germline, CDR1 is LNHDA, CDR2 SQIVND (reference sequence). The CDR3 covers 17 residues. The CDR3 DNA reads TGTGCCAGCAGCTTGGGTACGACAGGGTTAATATCCGGGGAGCTGTTTTTT. It translates to CASSLGTTGLISGELFF.

The rearrangement links TRBV25-1 to TRBJ2-6; maybe TRBD2 (6 bases). From germline, CDR1 is MGHDK and CDR2 SYGVNS. V lost 5 bases to trimming and J lost 1 base, with 18 bases between them. The CDR3 totals 18 residues. CDR3 protein: CASSSDWTTQSGANVLTF. CDR3 bases: TGTGCCAGCAGTTCCGACTGGACTACTCAGTCTGGGGCCAACGTCCTGACTTTC.